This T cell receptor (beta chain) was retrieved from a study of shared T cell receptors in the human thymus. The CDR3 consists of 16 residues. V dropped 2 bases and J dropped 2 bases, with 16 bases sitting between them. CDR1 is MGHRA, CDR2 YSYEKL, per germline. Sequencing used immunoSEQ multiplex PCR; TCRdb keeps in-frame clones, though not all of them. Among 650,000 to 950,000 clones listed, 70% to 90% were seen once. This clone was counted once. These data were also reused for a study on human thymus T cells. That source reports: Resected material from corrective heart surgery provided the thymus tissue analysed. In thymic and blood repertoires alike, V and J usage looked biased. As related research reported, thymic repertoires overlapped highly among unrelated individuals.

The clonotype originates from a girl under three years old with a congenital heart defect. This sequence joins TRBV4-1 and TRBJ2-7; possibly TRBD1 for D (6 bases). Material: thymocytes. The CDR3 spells CASSQSNRDIPYEQYF. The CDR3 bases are TGCGCCAGCAGCCAATCAAACCGGGACATCCCCTACGAGCAGTACTTC.